The next 13 T cell receptor beta chains were all read from a single sample in a study of blood T cells in healthy people across ages. Alongside a J-beta primer mix, a sample-barcoded 5' primer served in a second PCR lasting roughly 7 to 12 cycles. TCRdb itself ran the 5' RACE reads through MiXCR, one entry per CDR3 protein. The sample yields some 860,000 distinct CDR3 sequences, roughly three fifths seen once. Sequencing input: blood. The receptors derive from a man aged 35 to 55 in good health.

The chain combines TRBV29-1 with TRBJ2-3, with D perhaps matching TRBD2 (6 bases). This CDR3 has 12 amino acids. V lost 5 bases and J 4 bases, leaving 10 bases between the germline ends. CDR1 is SQVTM, CDR2 ANQGSEA, per germline. CDR3: CSVMRGSDTQYF. CDR3 sequence (DNA): TGCAGCGTTATGCGGGGATCAGATACGCAGTATTTT.

The chain joins TRBV24-1 to TRBJ2-1; 10 bases are shared with TRBD2. J gave up 3 bases and V 3 bases, and 10 bases lay outside the gene matches. The CDR3 is 18 amino acids. Germline CDR1 reads KGHDR; CDR2 reads SFDVKD. CDR3 coding DNA: TGTGCCACCAGTGATCGCCACTCTAGCGGGAGTGGCTACAATGAGCAGTTCTTC. It is translated as CATSDRHSSGSGYNEQFF.

This clonotype was counted between two and nine times. The rearrangement joins TRBV5-1 to TRBJ2-5; 7 nucleotides align to TRBD1. CDR3 size: 15 residues. Germline loops: CDR1 SGHRS, CDR2 YFSETQ. Trimming removed 3 bases from V and 2 bases from J; junction bases left unmatched: 7. The CDR3 loop reads CASSSLDREQETQYF. DNA for the CDR3: TGCGCCAGCAGCTCCCTTGACAGGGAGCAAGAGACCCAGTACTTC.

The V call is TRBV15, the J call TRBJ2-1; no definite D call. The germline V gene encodes CDR1 LNHNV and CDR2 YYDKDF (reference sequence). Trimming cost V 0 bases and J 8 bases, with 11 bases left between them. There are 14 residues in the CDR3. CDR3: CATSRDLGYDEQFF. The CDR3 region has the DNA TGTGCCACCAGCAGAGATTTGGGCTATGATGAGCAGTTCTTC.

The chain has TRBV5-1 and TRBJ1-2, with D possibly being TRBD1 (6 bases). V lost 4 bases and J 8 bases, leaving 15 bases between the germline ends. CDR1 is SGHRS, CDR2 YFSETQ, per germline. The CDR3 is made up of 13 amino acids. The CDR3 DNA reads TGCGCCAGCAGCGTGGGGACAAGGGGCGGCTACACCTTC. Residues: CASSVGTRGGYTF.

The CDR3 loop is CASSYTDGQQETQYF. CDR3 in DNA: TGTGCCAGCAGTTACACAGACGGGCAGCAAGAGACCCAGTACTTC. The chain recombines TRBV6-5 with TRBJ2-5; D remains ambiguous. CDR1 and CDR2 from the germline V gene are MNHEY and SVGAGI. There are 15 residues in the CDR3. Between the trimmed V and J ends, which lost 2 bases and 2 bases, there was a span of 12 bases.

The rearrangement uses TRBV5-1 and TRBJ1-1; a weak D match, TRBD1 (6 bases). V lost 0 bases and J lost 4, with 16 bases in between. The CDR3 is made up of 16 amino acids. The germline CDR1 and CDR2 sequences are SGHRS and YFSETQ. This CDR3 is CASSLVLGGGGTEAFF. Here the CDR3 DNA reads TGCGCCAGCAGCTTGGTCTTAGGGGGTGGGGGCACTGAAGCTTTCTTT.

In the case of this clonotype: One end of the junction varies from germline; a read error may be responsible. The V call is TRBV12-3 or TRBV12-4, the J call TRBJ2-1; 12 bases match TRBD2. The CDR3 contains 15 residues. Here the CDR3 DNA reads TGTGCCAGCAGTCTAGCGGGAGGGCCTCCGGATGAGCAGTTCTTC. Its protein is CASSLAGGPPDEQFF.

CDR3 in DNA: TGTGCCAGCAGCGGACAGGGGGTGAGGGCCGGGGAGCTGTTTTTT. Its translation is CASSGQGVRAGELFF. This chain uses TRBV11-2 with TRBJ2-2; TRBD1 agrees at 10 bases. Germline loops: CDR1 SGHAT, CDR2 FQNNGV. V was clipped by 5 bases and J by 6 bases; unmatched bases: 6. The CDR3 length is 15 residues. Based on the CDR3 plus reference TRBV11-2 and TRBJ2-2, the full variable domain is EAGVAQSPRYKIIEKRQSVAFWCNPISGHATLYWYQQILGQGPKLLIQFQNNGVVDDSQLPKDRFSAERLKGVDSTLKIQPAKLEDSAVYLCASSGQGVRAGELFFGEGSRLTVL.

The chain uses TRBV3-1 and TRBJ2-5, with 7 nucleotides matching TRBD2. Unmatched junction bases numbered 8, after V lost 3 bases and J lost 7 bases. The CDR3 is 14 residues long. CDR1 and CDR2 from the germline V gene are LGHDT and YNNKEL (reference sequence). The CDR3 region is CASSHPGGSSTQYF. In DNA, the CDR3 is TGTGCCAGCAGCCACCCGGGGGGATCTTCGACCCAGTACTTC.

A few counts support this clonotype. The genes are TRBV10-3 and TRBJ2-7, with D possibly called TRBD1 or TRBD2 (6 bases each). The CDR3 is 14 amino acids. V was shortened by 3 bases and J by 6 bases, with 15 bases between the two germline ends. The germline V gene has CDR1 ENHRY and CDR2 SYGVKD. The DNA for the CDR3 is TGTGCCATCAGTGACCTCCCGGGGGCGGGCGAGCAGTACTTC. It translates to CAISDLPGAGEQYF.

The rearrangement links TRBV20-1 to TRBJ2-1; maybe TRBD1 (5 bases). The germline V gene encodes CDR1 DFQATT and CDR2 SNEGSKA (reference sequence). This CDR3 contains 12 residues. Between the trimmed V and J ends, which lost 1 base and 10 bases, there was a span of 11 bases. This CDR3 reads CSARGTRTEQFF. The CDR3 DNA sequence: TGCAGTGCTAGAGGTACCAGGACAGAGCAGTTCTTC.

The chain uses TRBV20-1 and TRBJ2-5, with D maybe TRBD2 (6 bases). V lost 4 bases and J lost 4, with 19 bases in between. CDR1 DFQATT and CDR2 SNEGSKA come from the germline V gene (reference sequence). The CDR3 runs to 15 residues. In DNA, the CDR3 is TGCAGTGCTACTAGTCTTCGGGGGTACGGAGAGACCCAGTACTTC. Residues: CSATSLRGYGETQYF.